The TCR beta chain described here comes from a study of T-cell reconstitution after alpha-beta-depleted transplantation in children. Preparing the TCRbeta library involved the use of unique molecular identifiers. TCRdb fed the PCR reads into MiXCR, producing one record per CDR3 protein. The table has around 500,000 distinct CDR3 sequences, 9.5% to 15% seen once. Looked up from germline, CDR1 is KGHDR and CDR2 is SFDVKD. The CDR3 sequence is 15 residues long. The V and J ends lost 5 bases and 0 bases respectively, with 10 bases between them. This clonotype was sampled from a human donor who donated a stem cell graft to a child with combined immunodeficiency. V usage is TRBV24-1 and J usage is TRBJ2-1; D might be TRBD1 (5 bases). Sample: PBMCs from the stem cell graft donor, taken from the stem cell graft. The chain's CDR3 is CATSGVGLSYNEQFF. For the CDR3, the DNA is TGTGCCACCAGTGGGGTGGGGCTCTCCTACAATGAGCAGTTCTTC.